The rows below give T cell receptor beta chains drawn from one sample of a study of blood T cell repertoires in COVID-19. Method: immunoSEQ multiplex PCR; TCRdb's copy keeps in-frame clones and lacks some. The sample consists of some 260,000 clones, approximately 89% of them appearing once. The sample taken for sequencing was peripheral blood. Receptors originate from a woman aged 25 to 39 with COVID-19, enrolled during active disease. CDR3s include the opening cysteine and the closing phenylalanine or tryptophan. The order of the fields is D gene, J gene, V gene, clone size, CDR3 DNA, CDR3 protein. A D gene is named only where the DNA matches it firmly. A row's size may be missing; if present it is once, few, many or a size class.

NA,TRBJ2-2,TRBV6-4,NA,TGTGCCAGCAGTGACTCAACAGGGTTCACCTCGAACACCGGGGAGCTGTTTTTT,CASSDSTGFTSNTGELFF
NA,TRBJ2-3,TRBV21-1,NA,TGTGCCAGCAGCAAAGAAACAGGGAGTACAGATACGCAGTATTTT,CASSKETGSTDTQYF
NA,TRBJ1-4,TRBV12-5,NA,TGTGCTAGTGCCGAGTTTGCAACTAATGAAAAACTGTTTTTT,CASAEFATNEKLFF
TRBD1,TRBJ1-2,TRBV5-6,NA,TGTGCCAGCAGCTTATCACAGGGGCGATTCTATGGCTACACCTTC,CASSLSQGRFYGYTF
TRBD2,TRBJ2-1,TRBV28,NA,TGTGCCAGCAGTCCCCCTCAGGGACTAGCAGTAAATGAGCAGTTCTTC,CASSPPQGLAVNEQFF
TRBD2,TRBJ2-1,TRBV9,NA,TGTGCCAGCAGCGTAGGGTGGACTAGCTTAGTCGATGAGCAGTTCTTC,CASSVGWTSLVDEQFF
TRBD2,TRBJ2-1,TRBV6-6,NA,TGTGCCAGCAGTTACGGGACTAGCGGGGGAAATGAGCAGTTCTTC,CASSYGTSGGNEQFF
NA,TRBJ1-5,TRBV28,NA,TGTGCCAGCAGTTTCCCCCGACAGAGCAGGTCAAATCAGCCCCAGCATTTT,CASSFPRQSRSNQPQHF
TRBD1,TRBJ2-2,TRBV5-5,NA,TGTGCCAGCAGCCTGGGACAGCTCGGGGAGCTGTTTTTT,CASSLGQLGELFF
NA,TRBJ1-1,TRBV11-2,few,TGTGCCAGCAGCGTCGGGGTTCTGAACACTGAAGCTTTCTTT,CASSVGVLNTEAFF
TRBD1,TRBJ2-1,TRBV19,NA,TGTGCCAGTAGTACAAGGGGGACAGGGGGCAAGCAGTTCTTC,CASSTRGTGGKQFF
TRBD1,TRBJ1-1,TRBV29-1,NA,TGCAGCGCTGCGGTACAGGGGAGCACTGAAGCTTTCTTT,CSAAVQGSTEAFF
TRBD1,TRBJ1-1,TRBV3-1/TRBV3-2,NA,TGTGCCAGCAGCTTTCGCAGGGGGGTCATGAACACTGAAGCTTTCTTT,CASSFRRGVMNTEAFF
NA,TRBJ1-1,TRBV11-3,few,TGTGCCAGCAGCTGGGCCCCAGGGACTGAAGCTTTCTTT,CASSWAPGTEAFF
TRBD1,TRBJ1-1,TRBV7-9,once,TGTGCCAGCAGCCCTTTGGGACAGCAGAAATTTTCACGAGCTTTCTTT,CASSPLGQQKFSRAFF
NA,TRBJ1-3,TRBV4-3,once,TGCGCCAGCAGCCAAGATCTCGAGCTCTCTGGAAACACCATATATTTT,CASSQDLELSGNTIYF
NA,TRBJ2-6,TRBV19,once,TGTGCCAGTAGTATTGGTCCGCCTTCAGACTCTCTCTCTGGGGCCAACGTCCTGACTTTC,CASSIGPPSDSLSGANVLTF
TRBD2,TRBJ2-1,TRBV29-1,NA,TGCAGCGGGTCAGGACTAGCGGGAAGTTTGGGAGAGCAGTTCTTC,CSGSGLAGSLGEQFF
TRBD1,TRBJ2-7,TRBV29-1,NA,TGCAGCGTTAACCGGGACAGGGGCTACGAGCAGTACTTC,CSVNRDRGYEQYF
NA,TRBJ1-4,TRBV2,few,TGTGCCAGCAGGAGAGCAACTAATGAAAAACTGTTTTTT,CASRRATNEKLFF
NA,TRBJ1-1,TRBV21-1,NA,TGTGCCAGCAGCAAAGAGGGACAGGGGATGGGCACTGAAGCTTTCTTT,CASSKEGQGMGTEAFF
TRBD1,TRBJ1-5,TRBV28,NA,TGTGCCAGCAATCGACAGGGCAGGCTTCAGCCCCAGCATTTT,CASNRQGRLQPQHF
TRBD2,TRBJ2-7,TRBV5-1,NA,TGCGCCAGCGCGTTATGGGGGGGAGCCTACGAGCAGTACTTC,CASALWGGAYEQYF
TRBD1,TRBJ1-4,TRBV2,NA,TGTGCCAGCAGGCCCAGGGGGCCTAATGAAAAACTGTTTTTT,CASRPRGPNEKLFF
NA,TRBJ1-2,TRBV25-1,NA,TGTGCCAGCAGTCCGGGTAAAGGTGGCTACACCTTC,CASSPGKGGYTF
NA,TRBJ1-1,TRBV7-2,NA,TGTGCCAGCAGCCTGAGGGGGGGCTGGAACACTGAAGCTTTCTTT,CASSLRGGWNTEAFF
TRBD2,TRBJ2-1,TRBV7-2,NA,TGTGCCAGCAGCTTAGGGTTGGGTCCGGCTAGCGGTTACAATGAGCAGTTCTTC,CASSLGLGPASGYNEQFF
NA,TRBJ1-2,TRBV19,NA,TGTGCCAGTAGTATAGGGGCCTCCGCGATGTATGGCTACACCTTC,CASSIGASAMYGYTF
NA,TRBJ1-4,TRBV6-5,NA,TGTGCCAGCAGTTACTCCGGGGGGGGAAACGGTAAACTGTTTTTT,CASSYSGGGNGKLFF
TRBD1,TRBJ1-4,TRBV7-9,NA,TGTGCCAGCAGCTCAACCGTGGGACAGGGGGTGCCTGAAAAACTGTTTTTT,CASSSTVGQGVPEKLFF
TRBD1,TRBJ1-2,TRBV28,few,TGTGCCAGCACCACTGGACAGGGGAACTATGGCTACACCTTC,CASTTGQGNYGYTF
TRBD1,TRBJ1-2,TRBV7-9,NA,TGTGCCAGCAGCGCGGGACAGGGTCACTATGGCTACACCTTC,CASSAGQGHYGYTF
TRBD1,TRBJ2-1,TRBV29-1,NA,TGCAGCGTTGAAGGGGGACAGGTGACCTACAATGAGCAGTTCTTC,CSVEGGQVTYNEQFF
NA,TRBJ2-1,TRBV27,NA,TGTGCCAGCAGTTACCTCGGACAGTACAATGAGCAGTTCTTC,CASSYLGQYNEQFF
TRBD1,TRBJ2-1,TRBV5-1,NA,TGCGCCAGCAGCCTTAGACAGGGGTCCTACAATGAGCAGTTCTTC,CASSLRQGSYNEQFF
TRBD1,TRBJ1-2,TRBV29-1,NA,TGCAGCGTTGGGGACAGGGAGAAAGATGGCTACACCTTC,CSVGDREKDGYTF
NA,TRBJ1-2,TRBV7-9,NA,TGTGCCAGCAGCCCAGACGGGGGAGGGTACTATGGCTACACCTTC,CASSPDGGGYYGYTF
TRBD2,TRBJ2-3,TRBV10-3,NA,TGTGCCCTACAACCGACTAGCCGGTATAGCACAGATACGCAGTATTTT,CALQPTSRYSTDTQYF
TRBD1,TRBJ2-3,TRBV2,NA,TGTGCCAGCAGTGTGACAGGGGGCAACACAGATACGCAGTATTTT,CASSVTGGNTDTQYF
NA,TRBJ2-5,TRBV27,NA,TGTGCCAGCAGGGAATTTGGCGGCCCCTCCCAAGAGACCCAGTACTTC,CASREFGGPSQETQYF
NA,TRBJ2-3,TRBV24-1,NA,TGTGCCACCAGTGATTTTCCGAGCACAGATACGCAGTATTTT,CATSDFPSTDTQYF
NA,TRBJ1-1,TRBV4-3,NA,TGCGCCAGCAGCCAAGATGGCCTAAGGGGGACTGAAGCTTTCTTT,CASSQDGLRGTEAFF
TRBD2,TRBJ2-1,TRBV9,NA,TGTGCCAGCAGCGGACTAGCGGGGGAATACAATGAGCAGTTCTTC,CASSGLAGEYNEQFF